One and the same sample provided the 27 T cell receptor beta chains below, sequenced in a study of Tregs in tolerant kidney transplant recipients. Clones were sequenced by immunoSEQ multiplex PCR, and TCRdb holds only the in-frame ones, with some missing. The table has about 87,000 clones, 80% to 95% seen once. The starting material was CD4+ T cells from blood, obtained before the transplant. Receptors originate from a human donor who received a combined kidney and bone marrow transplant.

The rearrangement uses TRBV28 and TRBJ1-5; D is unresolved. The CDR3 has 15 amino acids. Trimming took 5 bases from V and 0 from J, leaving 11 bases between them. CDR1 and CDR2 from the germline V gene are MDHEN and SYDVKM. DNA of the CDR3: TGTGCCAGCAGTCCAGCCTCAGGTAGCAATCAGCCCCAGCATTTT. Encoded protein: CASSPASGSNQPQHF.

The V call is TRBV7-2, the J call TRBJ2-7; 9 nucleotides align to TRBD2. The CDR3 consists of 14 residues. Germline V gives CDR1 SGHTA, CDR2 FQGNSA. J gave up 3 bases and V 3 bases, and 3 bases lay outside the gene matches. The CDR3 reads CASSFTSGFYEQYF. The CDR3 DNA sequence: TGTGCCAGCAGCTTCACTAGCGGGTTCTACGAGCAGTACTTC.

This chain connects TRBV9 to TRBJ1-1; TRBD1 matches at 9 bases. The V gene's germline CDR1 is SGDLS and CDR2 YYNGEE. The length of the CDR3 is 14 residues. The V gene end was trimmed by 3 bases and the J gene end by 4 bases; junction bases not matched to a gene: 4. The CDR3 region is CASSGDRGSTEAFF. The CDR3 nucleotides read TGTGCCAGCAGCGGAGACAGGGGGAGCACTGAAGCTTTCTTT.

The table lists this clone with a count of one. The chain joins TRBV4-1 to TRBJ1-1; 8 bases align to TRBD1. V was pared by 1 base and J by 5 bases, with 3 bases of the junction left unmatched. The CDR3 has 14 amino acids. The germline V gene encodes CDR1 MGHRA and CDR2 YSYEKL. The CDR3 bases are TGCGCCAGCAGCCAAGGGACAGGGCTTACTGAAGCTTTCTTT. Translation: CASSQGTGLTEAFF.

A word on this clone: This sample includes further DNA sequences coding for the same CDR3. V usage is TRBV5-1 and J usage is TRBJ1-6; 9 bases line up with TRBD1. Trimming removed 0 bases from V and 7 bases from J; junction bases left unmatched: 8. The CDR3 is 17 amino acids. Germline V lookup: CDR1 SGHRS, CDR2 YFSETQ. CDR3 in DNA: TGCGCCAGCAGCTTGGGCGCCTGGGACAGGGAAAATTCACCCCTCCACTTT. It is translated as CASSLGAWDRENSPLHF.

V usage is TRBV6-5 and J usage is TRBJ1-2, with 12 bases lining up with TRBD1. This CDR3 is built from 15 residues. With V trimmed by 2 bases and J by 5 bases, 3 bases remained unmatched. Germline CDR1 and CDR2: MNHEY and SVGAGI. CDR3 nucleotide sequence: TGTGCCAGCAGTTACGGGACAGGGGGCAGGTATGGCTACACCTTC. It codes for CASSYGTGGRYGYTF.

In DNA, the CDR3 is TGCAGCGGAATCCTACCGGGACAGGGGCTACCCTACGAGCAGTACTTC. This encodes CSGILPGQGLPYEQYF. The chain combines TRBV29-1 with TRBJ2-7; 10 nucleotides agree with TRBD1. The V gene's germline CDR1 is SQVTM and CDR2 ANQGSEA. There are 16 residues in the CDR3. V gave up 7 bases and J gave up 2 bases; unmatched junction bases: 14.

The CDR3 DNA follows: TGTGCCAGCAGACCCGGGGCGGACAGGATATCACCCCTCCACTTT. Its translation is CASRPGADRISPLHF. The chain carries TRBV7-2 and TRBJ1-6; 7 positions match TRBD1. CDR1 SGHTA and CDR2 FQGNSA come from the germline V gene. Trimming cost V 6 bases and J 10 bases; bases outside gene matches: 12. The CDR3 runs to 15 residues.

V gene TRBV7-2 combines with J gene TRBJ2-1, with TRBD2 identical over 9 bases. This CDR3 region has 15 residues. Losses at the gene ends were 5 bases for V and 4 bases for J; bases not matched to a gene: 6. Germline assignment: CDR1 SGHTA and CDR2 FQGNSA. In nucleotides, the CDR3 is TGTGCCAGCAGCCGTCTAGCGGGGACATACAATGAGCAGTTCTTC. This gives the protein CASSRLAGTYNEQFF.

The chain carries TRBV11-3 and TRBJ2-7; 8 bases are a match to TRBD1. The CDR3 contains 16 residues. After removal of 4 bases from V and 4 bases from J, the junction contained 12 bases not matched to a gene. Germline CDR1 reads SGHNT; CDR2 reads YENEEA. CDR3 bases: TGTGCCAGCAGCTCAGGGACAGGTGGATGGGGGTACGAGCAGTACTTC. This encodes CASSSGTGGWGYEQYF.

The chain joins TRBV2 to TRBJ2-5, with a weak D call TRBD1 (6 bases). The J call is uncertain, as TRBJ2-7 better fits the DNA end. The CDR3 has 17 residues. Germline CDR1 SNHLY, CDR2 FYNNEI. CDR3 DNA: TGTGCCAGCGCCGGCTCCAGTGGTGCCAGGGGAACCTACGAGCAGTACTTC. This codes for CASAGSSGARGTYEQYF.

This clone was seen more than once but under ten times. This sequence joins TRBV28 and TRBJ1-4; a possible D gene is TRBD1 (6 bases). The V end was cut by 5 bases, the J end by 5 bases, with 15 bases between. The germline gives CDR1 MDHEN, CDR2 SYDVKM. This CDR3 spans 15 amino acids. CDR3 amino acids: CASSLPGQANEKLFF. In DNA form, the CDR3 reads TGTGCCAGCAGTCTCCCGGGACAAGCCAATGAAAAACTGTTTTTT.

The rearrangement joins TRBV7-9 to TRBJ2-3; possibly TRBD2 for D (5 bases). Germline-derived CDR1 and CDR2 are SEHNR and FQNEAQ (reference sequence). The CDR3 consists of 14 residues. V was pared by 2 bases and J by 1 base, with 7 bases between. CDR3 DNA: TGTGCCAGCAGCTTATCGAGGGGCACAGATACGCAGTATTTT. Its protein is CASSLSRGTDTQYF.

This clone has only one observation. This chain joins TRBV7-8 and TRBJ2-1; 9 positions match TRBD2. Germline lookup yields CDR1 SGHVS and CDR2 FQNEAQ. This CDR3 contains 16 residues. V shed 1 base and J 3 bases; nucleotides not matched to a gene: 4. The CDR3 DNA reads as TGTGCCAGCAGCTTAGTTGGAGCGGGGGGCTACAATGAGCAGTTCTTC. It specifies CASSLVGAGGYNEQFF.

There are a few counts of this clone. The J gene is TRBJ2-5, the V gene TRBV5-4; a weak D match, TRBD1 (6 bases). This CDR3 spans 15 amino acids. The germline V gene has CDR1 SGHNT and CDR2 YYREEE (reference sequence). With 0 bases removed from V and 4 bases from J, the gap between germline ends came to 13 bases. The CDR3 loop is CASSLAGQLSETQYF. CDR3 nucleotide sequence: TGTGCCAGCAGCTTGGCCGGACAGTTATCAGAGACCCAGTACTTC.

This chain uses TRBV7-8 with TRBJ1-1, with 9 bases aligning to TRBD1. The junction had 11 bases not matched to a gene; V was cut back by 3 bases and J by 0 bases. Germline V gene lookup returns CDR1 SGHVS and CDR2 FQNEAQ. This CDR3 spans 18 amino acids. CDR3 DNA: TGTGCCAGCAGCTTTTTTTTGGGGGACAGGGTCATGAACACTGAAGCTTTCTTT. It translates to CASSFFLGDRVMNTEAFF.

The V and J genes are TRBV9 and TRBJ2-1, with a possible D match to TRBD2 (6 bases). CDR3 length: 17 amino acids. V was shortened by 1 base and J by 0 bases, with 14 bases between the two germline ends. The germline CDR1 and CDR2 sequences are SGDLS and YYNGEE. This CDR3 is CASSVFEAEGSYNEQFF. The CDR3 nucleotides are TGTGCCAGCAGCGTATTCGAAGCGGAGGGCTCCTACAATGAGCAGTTCTTC.

This chain uses TRBV11-2 with TRBJ2-7, with 9 bases aligning to TRBD1. Germline V gives CDR1 SGHAT, CDR2 FQNNGV. The V and J ends lost 6 bases and 3 bases, in that order; junction bases with no gene match: 0. The CDR3 consists of 12 residues. The CDR3 spells CASRGQGYEQYF. The CDR3 DNA reads TGTGCCAGCAGGGGACAGGGCTACGAGCAGTACTTC.

The genes are TRBV6-5 and TRBJ2-7, with D possibly matching TRBD1 (5 bases). The CDR3 is 14 residues long. The germline V gene has CDR1 MNHEY and CDR2 SVGAGI. With 0 bases removed from V and 1 base from J, the gap between germline ends came to 7 bases. CDR3 sequence: CASSYSRQSYEQYF. The CDR3 nucleotides read TGTGCCAGCAGTTACTCGCGACAGTCCTACGAGCAGTACTTC.

This chain connects TRBV19 to TRBJ1-2; perhaps TRBD1 as D (5 bases). The V gene lost 5 bases and the J gene lost 0 bases, with 13 bases spanning the gap. The CDR3 spans 15 residues. Germline V gene sequence: CDR1 LNHDA, CDR2 SQIVND (reference sequence). The CDR3 DNA sequence: TGTGCCAGTAGTGTCCTTAAGACAGCTAACTATGGCTACACCTTC. Amino acid sequence: CASSVLKTANYGYTF.

V is TRBV15 and J is TRBJ1-1; 7 nucleotides line up with TRBD1. The CDR3 extends over 14 amino acids. V lost 0 bases, J lost 6 bases, and 4 bases stayed unmatched. Germline CDR1 LNHNV, CDR2 YYDKDF (reference sequence). Here the CDR3 reads CATSRDQGDAEAFF. DNA of the CDR3: TGTGCCACCAGCAGAGATCAGGGGGACGCTGAAGCTTTCTTT.

With regard to this clone: The same CDR3 also results from other DNA sequences found in this sample. This chain uses TRBV7-7 with TRBJ2-7; D unclear. Germline V CDR1 and CDR2: SSHAT, FNYEAQ (reference sequence). This CDR3 is built from 19 residues. V was shortened by 9 bases and J by 4 bases, with 34 bases between the two germline ends. Here the CDR3 reads CASPLIPGSSGLVVYEQYF. The CDR3 bases are TGTGCCAGTCCCCTCATTCCCGGTTCTTCAGGTTTAGTCGTATACGAGCAGTACTTC.

In regard to this clone: Other DNA sequences within the sample encode an identical CDR3. This chain links TRBV5-1 with TRBJ1-2, with TRBD1 matching over 9 bases. The CDR3 sequence is 15 residues long. Trimming removed 4 bases from V and 6 bases from J; junction bases left unmatched: 10. The germline V gene has CDR1 SGHRS and CDR2 YFSETQ. Here the CDR3 reads CASSAVPGQGDGYTF. CDR3 nucleotides: TGCGCCAGCAGCGCAGTACCGGGACAGGGAGATGGCTACACCTTC.

This clone was detected only once. The gene calls are TRBV5-4 and TRBJ1-2; D might be TRBD1 (5 bases). Germline V gene data show CDR1 as SGHNT and CDR2 as YYREEE (reference sequence). The CDR3 length is 16 residues. Trimming stripped 0 bases from V and 2 bases from J, with 14 bases between. CDR3 residues: CASSLALFRVNYGYTF. DNA of the CDR3: TGTGCCAGCAGCTTGGCCCTCTTCAGGGTCAACTATGGCTACACCTTC.

The rearrangement joins TRBV6-1 to TRBJ1-3, with D hard to call. Germline CDR1 is MNHNS and CDR2 is SASEGT. The CDR3 sequence is 15 residues long. The V end was cut by 8 bases, the J end by 0 bases, with 14 bases between. CDR3 loop: CASQAGSSSGNTIYF. CDR3 DNA: TGTGCCAGCCAGGCGGGCAGCTCCTCTGGAAACACCATATATTTT.

This clone was seen a handful of times. The chain has TRBV2 and TRBJ1-1; TRBD1 aligns across 10 bases. Germline trimming cut 4 bases from V and 4 bases from J; bases unmatched to any gene: 0. The CDR3 totals 13 residues. Germline assignment: CDR1 SNHLY and CDR2 FYNNEI. CDR3 bases: TGTGCCAGCAGTGGGGACAGGGGCACTGAAGCTTTCTTT. Residues: CASSGDRGTEAFF.

This rearrangement joins TRBV5-1 to TRBJ1-3; D gene uncertain. In germline, CDR1 is SGHRS, CDR2 YFSETQ. This CDR3 comprises 15 residues. V was pared by 0 bases and J by 0 bases, with 7 bases between. The CDR3 DNA reads as TGCGCCAGCAGCTTGGAGCGGAGCTCTGGAAACACCATATATTTT. It is translated as CASSLERSSGNTIYF.